Below are 25 T cell receptor beta chains sequenced from a single sample in a study of shared clonotypes between healthy human individuals. The data were produced by immunoSEQ multiplex PCR, yet TCRdb's version contains in-frame clones alone and is incomplete. The sample consists of over a million clones, 98% to 99% of them appearing once. The sequencing sample was made of naive CD4+ T cells sorted from blood. Regarding subset: CD45RA+ positively selected. These receptors originate from a man aged 30 to 45 in good health.

This chain links TRBV27 with TRBJ2-3; D unclear. Deletions cut 3 bases from V and 4 bases from J, with 11 bases between. The CDR3 runs 14 residues. Germline V lookup: CDR1 MNHEY, CDR2 SMNVEV (reference sequence). CDR3 sequence: CASSFVRTSDTQYF. CDR3 sequence (DNA): TGTGCCAGCAGTTTCGTCAGAACCTCAGATACGCAGTATTTT.

This clone came up once. The rearrangement uses TRBV18 and TRBJ2-7, with D maybe TRBD1 (6 bases). Germline V gives CDR1 KGHSH, CDR2 LQKENI. Trimming removed 2 bases at V and 5 bases at J, with 10 bases between. The CDR3 spans 13 residues. The CDR3 is CASSPLSGDEQYF. The CDR3 nucleotides are TGTGCCAGCTCACCATTGTCAGGGGACGAGCAGTACTTC.

This clone was recorded once. The V and J genes are TRBV7-8 and TRBJ2-5, with a tentative D call TRBD2 (5 bases). V dropped 1 base and J dropped 3 bases, with 12 bases sitting between them. The CDR3 is 15 amino acids. Germline-derived CDR1 and CDR2 are SGHVS and FQNEAQ. The CDR3 DNA follows: TGTGCCAGCAGCTTAGGGCTAGCCGTAAAAGAGACCCAGTACTTC. Translating it yields CASSLGLAVKETQYF.

The rearrangement links TRBV19 to TRBJ2-3; 8 bases agree with TRBD2. The CDR3 loop spans 14 amino acids. CDR1 LNHDA and CDR2 SQIVND come from the germline V gene (reference sequence). Losses at the gene ends were 6 bases for V and 1 base for J; bases not matched to a gene: 3. This CDR3 is CASRATSGTDTQYF. Written as DNA, the CDR3 is TGTGCCAGTAGAGCGACTAGCGGCACAGATACGCAGTATTTT.

Remarks on this clone: Additional DNA sequences in this sample encode the identical CDR3. The rearrangement links TRBV28 to TRBJ1-2; no definite D call. Trimming took off 3 bases at V and 4 bases at J, with 12 bases between the two ends. This CDR3 contains 14 residues. Germline V gene sequence: CDR1 MDHEN, CDR2 SYDVKM. Here the CDR3 reads CASSLPGGGYGYTF. As DNA, the CDR3 is TGTGCCAGCAGTTTGCCGGGTGGAGGCTATGGCTACACCTTC.

Here the CDR3 DNA reads TGTGCCATCAGTGGTGTGACGTTTGAGCAGTACTTC. This codes for CAISGVTFEQYF. This chain joins TRBV10-3 and TRBJ2-7; D uncertain. The CDR3 runs 12 residues. Germline assignment: CDR1 ENHRY and CDR2 SYGVKD. Trimming shortened V by 4 bases and J by 7 bases, and 11 bases separated the two germline ends.

The V call is TRBV11-2, the J call TRBJ2-1, with TRBD2 identical over 8 bases. V shed 5 bases and J 15 bases; nucleotides not matched to a gene: 9. This CDR3 is built from 12 residues. Germline values: CDR1 SGHAT, CDR2 FQNNGV. CDR3 coding DNA: TGTGCCAGCAGCCCCCTGGCGGGAGGATGGTTCTTC. It translates to CASSPLAGGWFF.

The chain couples TRBV18 to TRBJ2-5; 8 nucleotides agree with TRBD1. The CDR3 is 14 residues long. Losses at the gene ends were 4 bases for V and 4 bases for J; bases not matched to a gene: 5. Germline V gene sequence: CDR1 KGHSH, CDR2 LQKENI. CDR3 nucleotides: TGTGCCAGCTCACTTTTACAGGGGGGAGAGACCCAGTACTTC. Protein sequence: CASSLLQGGETQYF.

The rearrangement joins TRBV5-1 to TRBJ2-1; 8 bases are a match to TRBD1. The V and J ends lost 4 bases and 8 bases, in that order; junction bases with no gene match: 8. CDR1 is SGHRS and CDR2 is YFSETQ in the germline V gene. CDR3 length: 14 residues. The CDR3 DNA is TGCGCCAGCAGCCCCCGGGACAGGTTCGATGAGCAGTTCTTC. Its translation is CASSPRDRFDEQFF. Variable domain in full (rest from reference TRBV5-1 and TRBJ2-1): KAGVTQTPRYLIKTRGQQVTLSCSPISGHRSVSWYQQTPGQGLQFLFEYFSETQRNKGNFPGRFSGRQFSNSRSEMNVSTLELGDSALYLCASSPRDRFDEQFFGPGTRLTVL.

The chain employs TRBV19 and TRBJ1-4; 7 nucleotides align to TRBD1. In germline, CDR1 is LNHDA, CDR2 SQIVND (reference sequence). This CDR3 comprises 11 residues. The V segment lost 4 bases and the J segment 13 bases; nucleotides outside the gene matches: 3. This CDR3 is CASSRQGLLFF. The CDR3 bases are TGTGCCAGTAGTAGACAGGGTCTACTGTTTTTT. Supplemented by reference TRBV19 and TRBJ1-4, the full variable domain reads DGGITQSPKYLFRKEGQNVTLSCEQNLNHDAMYWYRQDPGQGLRLIYYSQIVNDFQKGDIAEGYSVSREKKESFPLTVTSAQKNPTAFYLCASSRQGLLFFGSGTQLSVL.

The chain employs TRBV5-6 and TRBJ1-1, with D possibly being TRBD1 (5 bases). With 2 bases removed from V and 1 base from J, the gap between germline ends came to 9 bases. This CDR3 is 14 amino acids long. Germline V CDR1 and CDR2: SGHDT, YYEEEE. The CDR3 nucleotides read TGTGCCAGCAGCTTTGGGACGGCGAACACTGAAGCTTTCTTT. It encodes CASSFGTANTEAFF.

The CDR3, as DNA: TGTGCCAGCATTTCCCGGGGGACTAGCGGGTCCTTGAACACCGGGGAGCTGTTTTTT. It translates to CASISRGTSGSLNTGELFF. The rearrangement links TRBV2 to TRBJ2-2; 12 positions match TRBD2. V shed 7 bases, J shed 1 base, and the junction held 13 bases outside the gene matches. Per the germline V gene, CDR1 is SNHLY and CDR2 is FYNNEI. CDR3 length: 19 residues.

The V call is TRBV11-2, the J call TRBJ2-5; D uncertain. This CDR3 has 11 amino acids. Germline CDR1 SGHAT, CDR2 FQNNGV. Trimming took off 5 bases at V and 5 bases at J, with 6 bases between the two ends. The DNA of the CDR3 is TGTGCCAGCAGCGTCGTGGAGACCCAGTACTTC. This encodes CASSVVETQYF.

The J gene is TRBJ2-1, the V gene TRBV2; perhaps D is TRBD1 or TRBD2 (5 bases each). Trimming cost V 6 bases and J 4 bases, with 10 bases left between them. This CDR3 is 13 amino acids long. Germline values: CDR1 SNHLY, CDR2 FYNNEI. The CDR3 coding sequence is TGTGCCAGCAGGCCCGGGACGTACAATGAGCAGTTCTTC. It is translated as CASRPGTYNEQFF. The full variable domain, with the rest looked up from reference TRBV2 and TRBJ2-1, is EPEVTQTPSHQVTQMGQEVILRCVPISNHLYFYWYRQILGQKVEFLVSFYNNEISEKSEIFDDQFSVERPDGSNFTLKIRSTKLEDSAMYFCASRPGTYNEQFFGPGTRLTVL.

The V call is TRBV28, the J call TRBJ2-7, with TRBD1 matching 9 bases. The CDR3 sequence is 15 residues long. Trimming removed 2 bases from V and 5 bases from J; junction bases left unmatched: 7. CDR1 is MDHEN, CDR2 SYDVKM, per germline. The DNA of the CDR3 is TGTGCCAGCAGTTTACCCGGGACAGGGCGCAACGAGCAGTACTTC. Its protein product is CASSLPGTGRNEQYF.

J is TRBJ2-3 and V is TRBV7-8, with D unclear. Germline V CDR1 and CDR2: SGHVS, FQNEAQ. This CDR3 is built from 13 residues. V was cut by 5 bases and J by 6 bases, with 12 bases left in between. CDR3 nucleotides: TGTGCCAGCAGCAAGCAGAATGCGGATACGCAGTATTTT. This encodes CASSKQNADTQYF.

This chain connects TRBV10-1 to TRBJ2-1; tentative D call: TRBD2 (6 bases). Trimming left V 0 bases short and J 4 bases short, with 16 bases between. Germline CDR1 is WNHNN and CDR2 is SYGVQD (reference sequence). CDR3 length: 17 amino acids. CDR3 sequence: CASSESTQGLPYNEQFF. CDR3 coding DNA: TGCGCCAGCAGTGAGTCGACCCAGGGACTTCCATACAATGAGCAGTTCTTC.

V and J are TRBV5-4 and TRBJ2-7; D uncertain. The CDR3 has 13 residues. The germline V gene has CDR1 SGHNT and CDR2 YYREEE (reference sequence). The V gene lost 2 bases and the J gene lost 4 bases, with 10 bases spanning the gap. The CDR3: CASSFLSSYEQYF. CDR3 in DNA: TGTGCCAGCAGCTTCCTCTCCTCGTACGAGCAGTACTTC.

Remarks on this clone: The sample carries other DNA sequences with the same CDR3. The CDR3 coding sequence is TGTGCCAGCAGTGATCAGGGGGCGGGCTACGAGCAGTACTTC. It is translated as CASSDQGAGYEQYF. This chain connects TRBV2 to TRBJ2-7; the match to TRBD1 covers 8 bases. V lost 3 bases and J lost 3; bases outside the gene matches: 4. Germline V CDR1 and CDR2: SNHLY, FYNNEI. The CDR3 totals 14 residues.

The chain has TRBV27 and TRBJ1-5; D not certain. V was pared by 6 bases and J by 0 bases, with 12 bases between. The germline gives CDR1 MNHEY, CDR2 SMNVEV (reference sequence). CDR3 length equals 15 residues. Here the CDR3 DNA reads TGTGCCAGCAGGGTGGGAGCGAATAGCAATCAGCCCCAGCATTTT. As protein: CASRVGANSNQPQHF.

V gene TRBV5-1 combines with J gene TRBJ2-6, with D possibly matching TRBD1 (6 bases). Germline V CDR1 and CDR2: SGHRS, YFSETQ. V was shortened by 2 bases and J by 0 bases, with 9 bases between the two germline ends. CDR3 size: 16 residues. CDR3 bases: TGCGCCAGCAGCTTAGGACAGACCTCTGGGGCCAACGTCCTGACTTTC. Protein sequence: CASSLGQTSGANVLTF.

The V and J genes are TRBV6-1 and TRBJ1-5; possibly TRBD1 for D (5 bases). Germline CDR1 reads MNHNS; CDR2 reads SASEGT. CDR3 length equals 13 residues. Trimming removed 6 bases from V and 3 bases from J, with 9 bases in between. CDR3 coding DNA: TGTGCCAGCAGGTGGGGGAACAATCAGCCCCAGCATTTT. This sequence encodes CASRWGNNQPQHF.

This chain links TRBV7-6 with TRBJ2-5; 7 nucleotides agree with TRBD2. Germline CDR1 is SGHVS and CDR2 is FNYEAQ. With 3 bases clipped from V and 4 bases from J, the junction kept 8 bases outside the gene matches. The CDR3 is 15 residues long. The CDR3 sequence is CASSFPVGGVETQYF. DNA for the CDR3: TGTGCCAGCAGCTTCCCCGTTGGGGGGGTAGAGACCCAGTACTTC.

This chain joins TRBV7-8 and TRBJ2-1; D call uncertain. Germline V gene sequence: CDR1 SGHVS, CDR2 FQNEAQ. This CDR3 is 17 amino acids long. V lost 1 base, J lost 3 bases, and 16 bases lay in between. CDR3 DNA sequence: TGTGCCAGCAGCTTAGGATTTAGTAGTAGGGACTACAATGAGCAGTTCTTC. This sequence encodes CASSLGFSSRDYNEQFF.

The chain has TRBV18 and TRBJ1-1; no definite D call. Germline V gene lookup returns CDR1 KGHSH and CDR2 LQKENI. CDR3 length: 15 amino acids. V lost 0 bases, J lost 4 bases, and 12 bases lay in between. As DNA, the CDR3 is TGTGCCAGCTCACCACCGGTGGCCAGGTTCACTGAAGCTTTCTTT. Protein product: CASSPPVARFTEAFF.